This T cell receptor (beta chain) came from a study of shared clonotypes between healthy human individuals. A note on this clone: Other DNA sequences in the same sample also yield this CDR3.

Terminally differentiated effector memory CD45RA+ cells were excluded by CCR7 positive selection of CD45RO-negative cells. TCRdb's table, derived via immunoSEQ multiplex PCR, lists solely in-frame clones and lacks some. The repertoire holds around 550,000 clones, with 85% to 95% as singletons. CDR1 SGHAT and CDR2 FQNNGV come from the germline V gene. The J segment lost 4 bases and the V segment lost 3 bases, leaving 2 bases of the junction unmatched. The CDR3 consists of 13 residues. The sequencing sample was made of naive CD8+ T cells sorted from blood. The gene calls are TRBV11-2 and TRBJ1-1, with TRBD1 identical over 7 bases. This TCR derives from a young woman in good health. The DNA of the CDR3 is TGTGCCAGCAGCTTGGCAGGGGGCACTGAAGCTTTCTTT. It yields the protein CASSLAGGTEAFF.